This entry describes one TCR beta chain. Antigen specificity is unknown. The data belong to a study of CD8 T cells in Susac syndrome. Turning to the study itself: Within the sequenced Susac syndrome patient group, five or six exhibited active disease and roughly 8 were in remission. At blood draw, Susac syndrome patients were therapy-naive, on corticosteroids, or on intravenous immunoglobulin alone.

Reverse transcription of roughly 0.45 to 1 ug RNA used random hexamers. From the immunoSEQ multiplex PCR reads, TCRdb called clonotypes with MiXCR, one entry per CDR3 protein. Of about 110,000 distinct CDR3 sequences in the sample, approximately 94% were seen once. Overall study results and limits: Across the total CD8+ repertoires, under 20 Susac-specific public clones were found. The CD8+ TEMRA repertoires yielded a few such clones.

In contrast to the negatively isolated CD8+ and CD4+ T cells, TEMRA cells were FACS-enriched. Input material: CD8+ T cells from PBMCs. The receptor comes from a human donor with Susac syndrome.

CDR3 nucleotide sequence: TGTGCCAGCAGCCCTAGCACTGAAGCTTTCTTT. This translates into CASSPSTEAFF. This chain joins TRBV12-3 or TRBV12-4 and TRBJ1-1, with D hard to call. The CDR3 spans 11 residues. Trimming stripped 6 bases from V and 4 bases from J, with 6 bases between.